This T cell receptor beta chain was obtained from a study of spatial heterogeneity in lung cancer. General study points: Tumors with more nonsynonymous mutations had more expanded intratumoral alpha and beta TCRs.

As regards this clonotype: The antigen is undetermined.

Time point denoted: sample taken at primary tumor resection. Whole RNA from tumor, nontumor lung or frozen PBMC was sequenced unsorted. The CDR3 length is 15 residues. Germline values: CDR1 SEHNR, CDR2 FQNEAQ (reference sequence). V was shortened by 5 bases and J by 3 bases, with 14 bases between the two germline ends. A single record per CDR3 protein comes from TCRdb applying MiXCR to the 5' RACE reads. The table lists some 100,000 distinct CDR3 sequences, about 4.4% of them singletons. The TCR originated in a male donor with early-stage non-small cell lung cancer. This specimen consisted of lung tumor tissue, obtained at surgery. The genes are TRBV7-9 and TRBJ1-5; tentative D call: TRBD1 (5 bases). CDR3 nucleotides: TGTGCCAGCAGCCAGGCCGGGGCCTCCAATCAGCCCCAGCATTTT. It specifies CASSQAGASNQPQHF.